Each of the 27 T cell receptor beta chains below was sequenced from the same sample in a study of T cell changes during pregnancy in multiple sclerosis. Produced via immunoSEQ multiplex PCR; TCRdb's table is partial and in-frame only. The sample lists tens of thousands of clones; roughly 87% were seen once. The sequences come from peripheral blood, collected in the second trimester of pregnancy. The receptors originated from a female donor in good health, enrolled as a control in a pregnancy study.

J is TRBJ2-5 and V is TRBV7-8, with a weak D call TRBD1 (6 bases). The CDR3 totals 14 residues. Germline V gene data show CDR1 as SGHVS and CDR2 as FQNEAQ. The CDR3 loop reads CATTGQGFVETQYF. Here the CDR3 DNA reads TGTGCTACCACGGGACAAGGATTTGTAGAGACCCAGTACTTC.

V and J are TRBV15 and TRBJ1-4, with D uncertain. Trimming removed 1 base from V and 8 bases from J, with 14 bases in between. Germline-derived CDR1 and CDR2 are LNHNV and YYDKDF (reference sequence). The CDR3 totals 15 residues. The CDR3 DNA reads as TGTGCCACCAGCAGAGCTGTGGACGGAGGGGAAAAACTGTTTTTT. This sequence encodes CATSRAVDGGEKLFF.

The chain carries TRBV10-1 and TRBJ2-6, with D maybe TRBD1 (6 bases). Germline V gives CDR1 WNHNN, CDR2 SYGVQD (reference sequence). CDR3 length: 18 residues. The ends were cut back, 6 bases at V and 0 bases at J, with 18 bases in the middle. The CDR3 coding sequence is TGCGCCAGCAGGCTCACAGGGAGAGCAATCTCTGGGGCCAACGTCCTGACTTTC. Its translation: CASRLTGRAISGANVLTF.

The chain recombines TRBV13 with TRBJ2-3; TRBD2 agrees at 11 bases. Germline CDR1 and CDR2: PRHDT and FYEKMQ (reference sequence). The CDR3 sequence is 16 residues long. V lost 5 bases to trimming and J lost 0 bases; unmatched junction nucleotides: 4. The CDR3 DNA follows: TGTGCCAGCAGCCCCGGGACTAGCGGAAGCACAGATACGCAGTATTTT. Translating gives CASSPGTSGSTDTQYF.

The rearrangement joins TRBV27 to TRBJ1-4; TRBD1 matches at 7 bases. Germline lookup yields CDR1 MNHEY and CDR2 SMNVEV (reference sequence). V shed 6 bases and J 3 bases; nucleotides not matched to a gene: 10. The CDR3 extends over 16 amino acids. DNA for the CDR3: TGTGCCAGCAGCCCTCACAGGGGTAGGCCTAATGAAAAACTGTTTTTT. Protein sequence: CASSPHRGRPNEKLFF.

The V gene is TRBV6-4, the J gene TRBJ2-3, with 12 bases aligning to TRBD1. Germline CDR1 and CDR2: MRHNA and SNTAGT. V was pared by 2 bases and J by 4 bases, with 1 base of the junction left unmatched. The CDR3 totals 15 residues. The CDR3 region is CASSDGTGGADTQYF. The CDR3 bases are TGTGCCAGCAGTGACGGGACAGGGGGCGCAGATACGCAGTATTTT.

V is TRBV5-1 and J is TRBJ1-4, with 7 bases that match TRBD1. This CDR3 is built from 13 residues. Germline-derived CDR1 and CDR2 are SGHRS and YFSETQ. J gave up 5 bases and V 4 bases, and 2 bases lay outside the gene matches. Here the CDR3 reads CASSTGQNEKLFF. DNA for the CDR3: TGCGCCAGCAGCACGGGACAGAATGAAAAACTGTTTTTT. The complete variable domain, with remaining parts taken from reference TRBV5-1 and TRBJ1-4, reads KAGVTQTPRYLIKTRGQQVTLSCSPISGHRSVSWYQQTPGQGLQFLFEYFSETQRNKGNFPGRFSGRQFSNSRSEMNVSTLELGDSALYLCASSTGQNEKLFFGSGTQLSVL.

The J gene is TRBJ1-2, the V gene TRBV11-2, with 9 bases matching TRBD1. V lost 4 bases to trimming and J lost 8 bases; unmatched junction nucleotides: 2. Germline CDR1 reads SGHAT; CDR2 reads FQNNGV. This CDR3 comprises 12 residues. The DNA for the CDR3 is TGTGCCAGCAGCTCCACAGGGGGCGGCTACACCTTC. It specifies CASSSTGGGYTF.

The chain employs TRBV13 and TRBJ1-1; the D is unclear. V gave up 3 bases and J gave up 7 bases, with 12 bases separating them. The germline V gene has CDR1 PRHDT and CDR2 FYEKMQ (reference sequence). The CDR3 runs to 13 residues. In DNA form, the CDR3 reads TGTGCCAGCAGCTTTCGGACTTCCGATGAAGCTTTCTTT. Translation gives CASSFRTSDEAFF.

The genes are TRBV2 and TRBJ1-1; D not resolved. CDR1 is SNHLY, CDR2 FYNNEI, per germline. Trimming took 8 bases from V and 2 from J, leaving 18 bases between them. The CDR3 spans 15 residues. CDR3 sequence: CASSFHPGVNTEAFF. DNA of the CDR3: TGTGCCAGCTCCTTCCATCCCGGGGTCAACACTGAAGCTTTCTTT.

The chain combines TRBV5-1 with TRBJ1-4, with a possible D match to TRBD1 (5 bases). The ends were cut back, 7 bases at V and 4 bases at J, with 14 bases in the middle. This CDR3 region has 14 residues. Germline CDR1 reads SGHRS; CDR2 reads YFSETQ. In nucleotides, the CDR3 is TGCGCCAGCGGGGAGGGACGGAGTAATGAAAAACTGTTTTTT. It translates to CASGEGRSNEKLFF.

The chain employs TRBV5-5 and TRBJ2-7; the match to TRBD1 covers 8 bases. The germline gives CDR1 SGHKS, CDR2 YYEKEE (reference sequence). The CDR3 spans 14 residues. V gave up 6 bases and J gave up 0 bases; unmatched junction bases: 5. The CDR3 nucleotides read TGTGCCAGCAAAGGACAGGGCACCTCCTACGAGCAGTACTTC. Its translation is CASKGQGTSYEQYF.

The J gene is TRBJ1-4, the V gene TRBV5-6; D uncertain. CDR3 length equals 17 residues. The V gene lost 1 base and the J gene lost 12 bases, with 25 bases spanning the gap. Germline loops: CDR1 SGHDT, CDR2 YYEEEE. DNA for the CDR3: TGTGCCAGCAGCTTGACTGCCGAGCGGCGAACAATGATGGAACTGTTTTTT. The encoded protein is CASSLTAERRTMMELFF.

This rearrangement joins TRBV7-9 to TRBJ2-5; TRBD1 matches 8 bases. Germline V gene sequence: CDR1 SEHNR, CDR2 FQNEAQ (reference sequence). V lost 4 bases and J lost 5; bases outside the gene matches: 9. The CDR3 has 15 residues. The CDR3 spells CASSSYRGVQETQYF. The CDR3, as DNA: TGTGCCAGCAGCTCTTACAGGGGGGTTCAGGAGACCCAGTACTTC.

The chain links TRBV28 to TRBJ1-5, with TRBD1 matching 9 bases. There are 15 residues in the CDR3. The J segment lost 7 bases and the V segment lost 5 bases, leaving 9 bases of the junction unmatched. In germline, CDR1 is MDHEN, CDR2 SYDVKM. The CDR3, as DNA: TGTGCCAGCAGTCCGGGACAGGGTATCTGGCAGCCCCAGCATTTT. Its translation is CASSPGQGIWQPQHF.

The chain links TRBV6-4 to TRBJ1-1; a weak D match, TRBD1 (5 bases). Germline V gene lookup returns CDR1 MRHNA and CDR2 SNTAGT. This CDR3 is built from 15 residues. Trimming shortened V by 3 bases and J by 2 bases, and 13 bases separated the two germline ends. CDR3 region: CASSEQPGQNTEAFF. CDR3 nucleotides: TGTGCCAGCAGTGAACAACCAGGGCAAAACACTGAAGCTTTCTTT.

The rearrangement joins TRBV13 to TRBJ2-2, with D unclear. Per the germline V gene, CDR1 is PRHDT and CDR2 is FYEKMQ (reference sequence). Trimming pared 5 bases from V and 3 bases from J, leaving 4 bases between. The CDR3 runs to 12 residues. The CDR3 bases are TGTGCCAGCAGCACTTACACCGGGGAGCTGTTTTTT. This codes for CASSTYTGELFF.

The CDR3 loop is CASTLRSGDYGYTF. The CDR3 DNA reads TGTGCCAGCACCCTAAGGTCGGGGGACTATGGCTACACCTTC. V and J are TRBV6-5 and TRBJ1-2; a possible D gene is TRBD1 (5 bases). Trimming removed 7 bases at V and 3 bases at J, with 15 bases between. The CDR3 totals 14 residues. Germline CDR1 reads MNHEY; CDR2 reads SVGAGI.

The DNA for the CDR3 is TGCGCCAGCAAAAGCCTTACAGGGACCCAAGAGACCCAGTACTTC. Amino acid sequence: CASKSLTGTQETQYF. The V gene is TRBV4-1, the J gene TRBJ2-5; weak D call: TRBD1 (6 bases). With 7 bases removed from V and 1 base from J, the gap between germline ends came to 16 bases. From germline, CDR1 is MGHRA and CDR2 YSYEKL. The CDR3 contains 15 residues.

This clone was detected only a few times. This rearrangement joins TRBV7-9 to TRBJ2-2, with 8 bases matching TRBD1. V lost 2 bases to trimming and J lost 2 bases; unmatched junction nucleotides: 4. This CDR3 has 16 residues. In germline, CDR1 is SEHNR, CDR2 FQNEAQ (reference sequence). The CDR3 sequence: CASSLRQGQNTGELFF. The CDR3 coding sequence is TGTGCCAGCAGCTTAAGACAGGGGCAAAACACCGGGGAGCTGTTTTTT. The variable domain in full, completed from reference TRBV7-9 and TRBJ2-2, reads DTGVSQNPRHKITKRGQNVTFRCDPISEHNRLYWYRQTLGQGPEFLTYFQNEAQLEKSRLLSDRFSAERPKGSFSTLEIQRTEQGDSAMYLCASSLRQGQNTGELFFGEGSRLTVL.

The V call is TRBV7-9, the J call TRBJ2-7; 8 bases line up with TRBD1. Unmatched junction bases numbered 9, after V lost 5 bases and J lost 3 bases. There are 15 residues in the CDR3. Per germline, CDR1 SEHNR and CDR2 FQNEAQ (reference sequence). The CDR3 DNA reads TGTGCCAGCAGCCCGACAGGGGTCTCCAACTACGAGCAGTACTTC. Translating it yields CASSPTGVSNYEQYF.

CDR3 nucleotide sequence: TGTGCCAGCAGCGTTCCAACTAGCGGGGGAAATGAGCAGTTCTTC. Amino acid sequence: CASSVPTSGGNEQFF. The chain couples TRBV9 to TRBJ2-1; 11 bases are shared with TRBD2. The V gene's germline CDR1 is SGDLS and CDR2 YYNGEE. The V and J ends lost 2 bases and 7 bases, in that order; junction bases with no gene match: 5. The CDR3 extends over 15 amino acids.

The chain has TRBV30 and TRBJ1-2, with TRBD1 identical over 9 bases. Trimming removed 5 bases from V and 4 bases from J; junction bases left unmatched: 8. CDR1 is GTSNPN and CDR2 is SVGIG in the germline V gene (reference sequence). The CDR3 is 14 amino acids. This CDR3 reads CAWDRVGQGYGYTF. CDR3 coding DNA: TGTGCCTGGGACCGTGTGGGACAGGGCTATGGCTACACCTTC.

With regard to this clone: Compared with germline, one end of the junction differs, possibly owing to a read error. The rearrangement links TRBV2 to TRBJ1-5, with a possible D match to TRBD1 (6 bases). The CDR3 consists of 16 residues. CDR1 is SNHLY and CDR2 is FYNNEI in the germline V gene. The CDR3 region is CASSGGGRGSSQPQHF. Here the CDR3 DNA reads TGTGCCAGCAGTGGCGGAGGCAGGGGAAGCAGTCAGCCCCAGCATTTT.

The chain has TRBV28 and TRBJ1-4; possible D gene TRBD1, 6 bases. Trimming pared 6 bases from V and 7 bases from J, leaving 18 bases between. Germline assignment: CDR1 MDHEN and CDR2 SYDVKM. This CDR3 spans 15 amino acids. The CDR3 spells CASSVRGSLSEKLFF. The CDR3, as DNA: TGTGCCAGCAGCGTAAGGGGGAGCCTAAGTGAAAAACTGTTTTTT.

The V gene is TRBV28, the J gene TRBJ1-5; 9 bases are a match to TRBD1. The trim removed 5 bases at V and 3 bases at J, leaving 11 bases unmatched. Per germline, CDR1 MDHEN and CDR2 SYDVKM. The CDR3 is made up of 17 amino acids. The CDR3 loop is CASSGGPGQGNNQPQHF. CDR3 nucleotides: TGTGCCAGCAGTGGGGGCCCTGGACAGGGGAACAATCAGCCCCAGCATTTT.

The V gene is TRBV18, the J gene TRBJ2-1, with TRBD2 identical over 8 bases. Germline trimming cut 0 bases from V and 9 bases from J; bases unmatched to any gene: 19. CDR3 length equals 19 residues. CDR1 and CDR2 from the germline V gene are KGHSH and LQKENI. This CDR3 reads CASSPPSGWFSGSISEQFF. In nucleotides, the CDR3 is TGTGCCAGCTCACCACCGAGCGGGTGGTTCAGCGGGAGCATCAGTGAGCAGTTCTTC.